These T cell receptor beta chains were read from a single sample in a study of regulatory T cells in long-lasting Graves disease. Using its own MiXCR run on the multiplex PCR reads, TCRdb lists one record per CDR3 protein. The sample has some 420,000 distinct CDR3 sequences; about 22% are singletons. The specimen was peripheral blood mononuclear cells (PBMCs), collected when the disease was refractory, from a patient treated with antithyroid drugs. The source is a female donor with Graves disease. Both conserved end residues are part of each CDR3. Each record gives: V gene, J gene, CDR3 protein.

>TRBV7-2|TRBJ1-6
CASSTDHNSPLHF
>TRBV24-1|TRBJ2-2
CATSDLPSGRELFF
>TRBV19|TRBJ1-2
CASNGVRGYTF
>TRBV6-2/TRBV6-3|TRBJ1-5
CASSSDRAPGNQPQHF
>TRBV27|TRBJ2-4
CASKKEGTYLNIQYF
>TRBV28|TRBJ1-1
CASSLDVLGLNTEAFF
>TRBV10-3|TRBJ1-1
CAIIGRLGDEAFF
>TRBV3-1|TRBJ1-3
CASSQSPPSTGWGNTIYF
>TRBV28|TRBJ2-7
CASSFHHRDRGLYEQYF
>TRBV12-3/TRBV12-4|TRBJ1-6
CASSPRGRKSPLHF
>TRBV20-1|TRBJ1-2
CSARESYYGYTF
>TRBV11-2|TRBJ2-7
CASSPGSANPYEQYF
>TRBV30|TRBJ2-5
CAWSADRYQETQYF
>TRBV28|TRBJ1-3
CASSYGGTRGNAIYF
>TRBV7-2|TRBJ2-7
CASSSRRVSYEQYF
>TRBV29-1|TRBJ2-7
CSVVAGRNSYEQYF
>TRBV27|TRBJ2-7
CASSDGTVLLGYEQYF